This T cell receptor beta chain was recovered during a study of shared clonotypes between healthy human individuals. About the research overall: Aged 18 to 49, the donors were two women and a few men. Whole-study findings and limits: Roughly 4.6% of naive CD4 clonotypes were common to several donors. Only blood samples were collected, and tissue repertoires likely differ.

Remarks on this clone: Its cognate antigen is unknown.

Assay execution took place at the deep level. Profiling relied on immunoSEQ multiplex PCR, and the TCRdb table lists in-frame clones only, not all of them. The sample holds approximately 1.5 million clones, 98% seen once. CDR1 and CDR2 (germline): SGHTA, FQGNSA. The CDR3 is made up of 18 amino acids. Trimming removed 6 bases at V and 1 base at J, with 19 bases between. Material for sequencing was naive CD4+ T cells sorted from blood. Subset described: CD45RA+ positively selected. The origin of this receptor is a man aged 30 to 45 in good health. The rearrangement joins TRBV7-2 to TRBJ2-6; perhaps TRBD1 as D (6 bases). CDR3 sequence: CASRQGPGLLSGANVLTF. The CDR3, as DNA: TGTGCCAGCAGGCAGGGGCCAGGCTTATTGTCTGGGGCCAACGTCCTGACTTTC. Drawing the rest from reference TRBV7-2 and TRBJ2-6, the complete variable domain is GAGVSQSPSNKVTEKGKDVELRCDPISGHTALYWYRQSLGQGLEFLIYFQGNSAPDKSGLPSDRFSAERTGGSVSTLTIQRTQQEDSAVYLCASRQGPGLLSGANVLTFGAGSRLTVL.